This T cell receptor (beta chain) was sequenced during a study of blood T cell repertoires in COVID-19. On the study more broadly: Spain, Italy and the United States supplied samples that represented acute and convalescent COVID-19. In each case, the material was cDNA or gDNA derived from T cells, B-cell-depleted T cells, or PBMCs.

As originally analysed: Amplification of reference gene primers was used by the study to estimate nucleated cell counts. Profiled with immunoSEQ multiplex PCR; TCRdb holds only in-frame clones, not every one. V, J and clone size derive from that table, while D and trimming were established from the DNA sequence. In the table there are tens of thousands of clones, about 81% of which are singletons. The material sequenced was peripheral blood. The source is a woman older than 75 with acute or convalescent COVID-19.

Here the CDR3 reads CASSPYQTGRNSPLHF. The CDR3 DNA reads TGTGCCAGCTCACCTTATCAGACAGGGAGGAATTCACCCCTCCACTTT. V and J are TRBV18 and TRBJ1-6, with 7 bases fitting TRBD1. The CDR3 sequence is 16 residues long. V dropped 3 bases and J dropped 7; count of bases not matched to a gene: 9. CDR1 and CDR2 from the germline V gene are KGHSH and LQKENI.